This T cell receptor (beta chain) was recovered during a study of blood T cell repertoires in COVID-19. After removal of 0 bases from V and 6 bases from J, the junction contained 11 bases not matched to a gene. This CDR3 comprises 17 residues. Germline V lookup: CDR1 SGDLS, CDR2 YYNGEE. The data were produced by immunoSEQ multiplex PCR, yet TCRdb's version contains in-frame clones alone and is incomplete. The sample lists roughly 200,000 clones, about 83% occurring once. The chain joins TRBV9 to TRBJ2-3, with 9 bases matching TRBD2. Sequenced sample: peripheral blood. The sequence derives from a man aged 35 to 55 with active or convalescent COVID-19. The CDR3 loop reads CASSVATPGSGGDTQYF. CDR3 sequence (DNA): TGTGCCAGCAGCGTAGCTACCCCCGGGAGCGGGGGGGATACGCAGTATTTT. The whole variable domain, filled in from reference TRBV9 and TRBJ2-3, reads DSGVTQTPKHLITATGQRVTLRCSPRSGDLSVYWYQQSLDQGLQFLIQYYNGEERAKGNILERFSAQQFPDLHSELNLSSLELGDSALYFCASSVATPGSGGDTQYFGPGTRLTVL.